The 28 T cell receptor beta chains reported below all come from one sample, sequenced in a study of OX40 agonist ivuxolimab in advanced cancers. Sequencing used immunoSEQ multiplex PCR; TCRdb keeps in-frame clones, though not all of them. Among around 12,000 clones listed, about 74% were seen once. The source was CD4+ or CD8+ T cells sorted from blood, collected in a trial of the OX40 agonist ivuxolimab. All receptors derive from an adult with an advanced solid tumor such as melanoma, head and neck, liver or kidney cancer.

The chain uses TRBV10-1 and TRBJ1-4; D uncertain. Looked up from germline, CDR1 is WNHNN and CDR2 is SYGVQD (reference sequence). The V gene lost 4 bases and the J gene lost 4 bases, with 19 bases spanning the gap. The CDR3 loop spans 17 amino acids. CDR3 residues: CASSGPPLLNLNEKLFF. The DNA for the CDR3 is TGCGCCAGCAGTGGCCCGCCTCTACTCAACCTTAATGAAAAACTGTTTTTT.

The chain has TRBV11-3 and TRBJ2-5; TRBD2 is a possible D gene (5 bases). Per the germline V gene, CDR1 is SGHNT and CDR2 is YENEEA. The ends were cut back, 4 bases at V and 0 bases at J, with 12 bases in the middle. This CDR3 is 15 amino acids long. DNA of the CDR3: TGTGCCAGCAGCTCCCGTAGCGAAAACCAAGAGACCCAGTACTTC. It codes for CASSSRSENQETQYF. Full variable domain (outside the CDR3, taken from reference TRBV11-3 and TRBJ2-5): EAGVVQSPRYKIIEKKQPVAFWCNPISGHNTLYWYLQNLGQGPELLIRYENEEAVDDSQLPKDRFSAERLKGVDSTLKIQPAELGDSAVYLCASSSRSENQETQYFGPGTRLLVL.

V and J are TRBV7-6 and TRBJ2-4; either TRBD1 or TRBD2 may supply D (7 bases each). CDR3 length equals 16 residues. Trimming shortened V by 1 base and J by 0 bases, and 10 bases separated the two germline ends. Germline V CDR1 and CDR2: SGHVS, FNYEAQ. The chain's CDR3 is CASSLGRGGAKNIQYF. DNA for the CDR3: TGTGCCAGCAGCTTAGGCAGGGGGGGAGCCAAAAACATTCAGTACTTC.

The rearrangement joins TRBV5-6 to TRBJ1-2; unclear D gene. Deletions cut 3 bases from V and 0 bases from J, with 9 bases between. Germline V gene sequence: CDR1 SGHDT, CDR2 YYEEEE. This CDR3 is built from 14 residues. The CDR3: CASSSFGANYGYTF. For the CDR3, the DNA is TGTGCCAGCAGCTCTTTCGGGGCTAACTATGGCTACACCTTC.

The gene calls are TRBV4-1 and TRBJ2-7; tentative D call: TRBD1 (5 bases). V gave up 4 bases and J gave up 9 bases, with 13 bases separating them. The CDR3 runs to 12 residues. Germline V lookup: CDR1 MGHRA, CDR2 YSYEKL. The CDR3: CASSLPGGAQYF. The CDR3 coding sequence is TGCGCCAGCAGCCTACCCGGTGGGGCGCAGTACTTC.

V usage is TRBV15 and J usage is TRBJ1-5, with a weak D call TRBD1 (6 bases). V lost 5 bases, J lost 3 bases, and 14 bases lay in between. The CDR3 totals 15 residues. The germline gives CDR1 LNHNV, CDR2 YYDKDF (reference sequence). CDR3 coding DNA: TGTGCCACCAGCCCCTCACCAGGGGCCAATCAGCCCCAGCATTTT. Amino acid sequence: CATSPSPGANQPQHF.

The chain has TRBV12-5 and TRBJ2-5, with 9 bases matching TRBD2. The CDR3 is 19 amino acids. The V gene end was trimmed by 1 base and the J gene end by 5 bases; junction bases not matched to a gene: 17. Per germline, CDR1 LGHNT and CDR2 FRNRAP. The CDR3 DNA reads as TGTGCTAGTGGTTTGGCGGGACACCTTATAGCGGGAGAGGGGGAGACCCAGTACTTC. Protein product: CASGLAGHLIAGEGETQYF.

V is TRBV6-4 and J is TRBJ2-2; no firm D call. Per germline, CDR1 MRHNA and CDR2 SNTAGT. The CDR3 length is 13 residues. With 4 bases removed from V and 5 bases from J, the gap between germline ends came to 8 bases. The CDR3 reads CASSAVRTGELFF. As DNA, the CDR3 is TGTGCCAGCAGTGCGGTGAGAACCGGGGAGCTGTTTTTT.

V usage is TRBV19 and J usage is TRBJ1-2, with unresolved D. Trimming shortened V by 3 bases and J by 4 bases, and 6 bases separated the two germline ends. CDR3 size: 12 residues. CDR1 and CDR2 (germline): LNHDA, SQIVND (reference sequence). This CDR3 reads CASSMGIYGYTF. The CDR3 coding sequence is TGTGCCAGTAGTATGGGCATCTATGGCTACACCTTC.

The V and J genes are TRBV6-5 and TRBJ1-1, with D possibly being TRBD1 (6 bases). Germline V gene data show CDR1 as MNHEY and CDR2 as SVGAGI. The CDR3 length is 12 residues. Trimming took 8 bases from V and 11 from J, leaving 18 bases between them. CDR3 residues: CASYGLQGFAFF. CDR3 DNA: TGTGCCAGCTACGGGCTACAGGGTTTCGCTTTCTTT.

The V call is TRBV5-4, the J call TRBJ2-3; 7 nucleotides agree with TRBD2. The ends lost 2 bases at V and 7 bases at J; junction bases unmatched: 7. This CDR3 region has 14 residues. Germline CDR1 SGHNT, CDR2 YYREEE (reference sequence). The CDR3 reads CASSFLAGENTQYF. The CDR3 DNA is TGTGCCAGCAGCTTTCTCGCGGGAGAAAATACGCAGTATTTT.

This clone turned up a few times. The rearrangement joins TRBV7-8 to TRBJ1-1, with D possibly TRBD1 on 5 matching bases. CDR1 and CDR2 from the germline V gene are SGHVS and FQNEAQ. V was trimmed by 1 base and J by 4 bases, leaving 16 bases between them. CDR3 length equals 16 residues. The CDR3 region is CASSLGSGGAPTEAFF. CDR3 DNA sequence: TGTGCCAGCAGCTTAGGATCTGGAGGGGCGCCCACTGAAGCTTTCTTT. Using reference TRBV7-8 and TRBJ1-1 for the parts outside the CDR3, the full variable domain is GAGVSQSPRYKVAKRGQDVALRCDPISGHVSLFWYQQALGQGPEFLTYFQNEAQLDKSGLPSDRFFAERPEGSVSTLKIQRTQQEDSAVYLCASSLGSGGAPTEAFFGQGTRLTVV.

This clone has a single count. The chain links TRBV28 to TRBJ2-3, with a tentative D call TRBD2 (6 bases). CDR3 size: 16 residues. Germline V gene data show CDR1 as MDHEN and CDR2 as SYDVKM. Trimming removed 6 bases at V and 6 bases at J, with 22 bases between. CDR3: CASRPPGLLKEDTQYF. The CDR3 coding sequence is TGTGCCAGCAGGCCCCCGGGACTCCTGAAAGAGGATACGCAGTATTTT.

The chain has TRBV9 and TRBJ2-7, with 9 bases matching TRBD1. Per the germline V gene, CDR1 is SGDLS and CDR2 is YYNGEE. V shed 3 bases and J 5 bases; nucleotides not matched to a gene: 6. This CDR3 spans 14 amino acids. CDR3 DNA: TGTGCCAGCAGCGCAACAGGGGGCGTCGACGAGCAGTACTTC. This codes for CASSATGGVDEQYF.

The genes are TRBV19 and TRBJ1-5, with 9 bases aligning to TRBD1. This CDR3 comprises 14 residues. Germline lookup yields CDR1 LNHDA and CDR2 SQIVND (reference sequence). V lost 6 bases, J lost 6 bases, and 6 bases stayed unmatched. This CDR3 is CASRHTGGRQPQHF. CDR3 DNA: TGTGCCAGTAGACACACAGGGGGCCGTCAGCCCCAGCATTTT.

The CDR3 DNA is TGTGCCAGCAGCTTTACAGACTACGAGCAGTACTTC. Translation: CASSFTDYEQYF. The chain uses TRBV7-9 and TRBJ2-7; unclear D gene. The germline V gene encodes CDR1 SEHNR and CDR2 FQNEAQ (reference sequence). The CDR3 has 12 residues. V was shortened by 3 bases and J by 3 bases, with 6 bases between the two germline ends.

J is TRBJ2-7 and V is TRBV2; D is ambiguous. The germline V and J ends were trimmed by 3 bases and 6 bases, with 9 bases remaining between them. CDR1 and CDR2 from the germline V gene are SNHLY and FYNNEI. This CDR3 has 12 residues. CDR3 amino acids: CASSDYGLEQYF. CDR3 bases: TGTGCCAGCAGTGATTACGGGCTCGAGCAGTACTTC.

The chain carries TRBV27 and TRBJ2-7; 11 bases map to TRBD2. The ends lost 5 bases at V and 5 bases at J; junction bases unmatched: 8. Germline loops: CDR1 MNHEY, CDR2 SMNVEV (reference sequence). The CDR3 spans 15 residues. CDR3 sequence: CASSHSTSGMHEQYF. CDR3 bases: TGTGCCAGCAGTCACTCGACTAGCGGGATGCACGAGCAGTACTTC.

The sample holds one count of this clone. V gene TRBV4-1 combines with J gene TRBJ2-5, with unresolved D. CDR3 length: 13 residues. Germline assignment: CDR1 MGHRA and CDR2 YSYEKL. Trimming shortened V by 1 base and J by 4 bases, and 7 bases separated the two germline ends. In nucleotides, the CDR3 is TGCGCCAGCAGCCAAGTTTTTGGAGAGACCCAGTACTTC. As protein: CASSQVFGETQYF.

In its sample, this clone was seen a few times. The chain uses TRBV4-3 and TRBJ2-3, with 7 bases matching TRBD2. Trimming took 0 bases from V and 4 from J; bases not matched to a gene: 4. Germline V gene data show CDR1 as LGHNA and CDR2 as YSLEER. The CDR3 sequence is 15 residues long. The CDR3 nucleotides read TGCGCCAGCAGCCAAGATCGTGGGGGGGCAGATACGCAGTATTTT. Protein sequence: CASSQDRGGADTQYF.

The genes are TRBV2 and TRBJ2-7, with 9 bases fitting TRBD1. CDR1 is SNHLY, CDR2 FYNNEI, per germline. The CDR3 totals 14 residues. Germline trimming cut 7 bases from V and 3 bases from J; bases unmatched to any gene: 7. The CDR3 reads CASTPGTGSYEQYF. For the CDR3, the DNA is TGTGCCAGCACCCCAGGGACAGGGAGCTACGAGCAGTACTTC.

The chain links TRBV4-3 to TRBJ2-3, with 15 bases identical to TRBD2. V shed 2 bases, J shed 4 bases, and the junction held 16 bases outside the gene matches. Germline CDR1 reads LGHNA; CDR2 reads YSLEER. CDR3 length equals 21 residues. CDR3 in DNA: TGCGCCAGCAGCCAAAAAGTAGCCGGACTAGCGGGAGGGCTTGGCTCAGATACGCAGTATTTT. It translates to CASSQKVAGLAGGLGSDTQYF.

This CDR3 reads CASSLSTPRKRGPEDEQYF. CDR3 nucleotides: TGTGCCAGCAGTTTATCGACCCCCCGCAAGCGGGGCCCTGAAGACGAGCAGTACTTC. The J gene is TRBJ2-7, the V gene TRBV28; TRBD2 matches 7 bases. The CDR3 extends over 19 amino acids. The V gene's germline CDR1 is MDHEN and CDR2 SYDVKM. V shed 1 base, J shed 5 bases, and the junction held 20 bases outside the gene matches.

V usage is TRBV5-5 and J usage is TRBJ2-6, with 7 bases aligning to TRBD1. The V and J ends lost 5 bases and 0 bases, in that order; junction bases with no gene match: 17. Germline V gene sequence: CDR1 SGHKS, CDR2 YYEKEE (reference sequence). This CDR3 spans 20 amino acids. The CDR3 DNA reads TGTGCCAGCAGTTGGGGTCCGGGACAGCGGTACCCCTCTGGGGCCAACGTCCTGACTTTC. Its translation is CASSWGPGQRYPSGANVLTF.

This chain connects TRBV4-1 to TRBJ2-1; 12 nucleotides agree with TRBD2. Germline trimming cut 6 bases from V and 7 bases from J; bases unmatched to any gene: 7. CDR1 and CDR2 from the germline V gene are MGHRA and YSYEKL. CDR3 length: 15 amino acids. The CDR3 loop reads CASSVGLAGNNEQFF. The CDR3 nucleotides are TGCGCCAGCAGTGTCGGACTAGCGGGAAATAATGAGCAGTTCTTC.

This clone was seen a single time. The chain combines TRBV15 with TRBJ2-1; TRBD2 aligns across 8 bases. V was pared by 1 base and J by 9 bases, with 5 bases of the junction left unmatched. This CDR3 is 14 amino acids long. The V gene's germline CDR1 is LNHNV and CDR2 YYDKDF (reference sequence). In DNA form, the CDR3 reads TGTGCCACCAGCAGAGGTCGGACTAGCACTGAGCAGTTCTTC. Protein product: CATSRGRTSTEQFF.

The chain joins TRBV21-1 to TRBJ2-7; the table assigns TRBD2, which was not confirmed against the DNA. TRBV21-1 is annotated as a pseudogene. The CDR3 consists of 17 residues. The CDR3 protein is CASSNPAIGPGNCEQYF. As DNA, the CDR3 is TGTGCCAGCAGCAATCCAGCGATCGGGCCGGGAAATTGTGAGCAGTACTTC.

As to this clone: Other DNA sequences in the sample encode the same CDR3. V and J are TRBV27 and TRBJ2-1; a possible D gene is TRBD2 (7 bases). This CDR3 has 14 residues. CDR1 is MNHEY, CDR2 SMNVEV, per germline (reference sequence). V was pared by 10 bases and J by 5 bases, with 18 bases between. The CDR3 loop reads CAIRRGGVNNEQFF. The CDR3 DNA reads as TGTGCCATCCGCAGGGGAGGGGTAAACAATGAGCAGTTCTTC.